Sequencing of this TCR beta chain was carried out in a study of control samples from healthy donors and cancer patients. There are 15 residues in the CDR3. Germline V lookup: CDR1 LNHDA, CDR2 SQIVND (reference sequence). With 3 bases removed from V and 3 bases from J, the gap between germline ends came to 9 bases. TCRdb's copy holds only in-frame clones and misses some; the assay was immunoSEQ multiplex PCR. In the table there are 190,000 or so clones, just under 95% of which are singletons. The receptor was isolated from a man aged 18 to 30 in good health. Source material: blood. The chain joins TRBV19 to TRBJ2-6; the D gene is possibly TRBD2 (6 bases). CDR3 sequence: CASSILSGGANVLTF. The CDR3, as DNA: TGTGCCAGTAGTATCCTTAGCGGTGGGGCCAACGTCCTGACTTTC.